This is a list of T cell receptor beta chains from one sample in a study of OX40 agonist ivuxolimab in advanced cancers. This table comes from immunoSEQ multiplex PCR, and its TCRdb copy is limited to in-frame clones, with some not included. Counted here are about 55,000 clones, roughly 81% occurring once; the ten biggest clones make up approximately 1.2%. Sequenced material: CD4+ or CD8+ T cells sorted from blood, taken in a trial of the OX40 agonist ivuxolimab. The receptors derive from an adult with an advanced solid tumor such as melanoma, head and neck, liver or kidney cancer. Both conserved end residues are part of each CDR3. The D gene is left open where the match is weak. Some rows have no size entry. The others give once, few or many, or a class for an expanded clone.

>.|.|TRBJ2-1|TRBV15|12
CATSRDRREQFF
TGTGCCACCAGCAGGGATCGTAGAGAGCAGTTCTTC
>once|TRBD1|TRBJ1-6|TRBV13|14
CASSSGQGGSPLHF
TGTGCCAGCAGCTCCGGACAGGGAGGTTCACCCCTCCACTTT
>.|TRBD2|TRBJ2-7|TRBV6-5|13
CASSRTSGYEQYF
TGTGCCAGCAGTCGGACTAGCGGCTACGAGCAGTACTTC
>few|TRBD2|TRBJ2-7|TRBV7-8|17
CASSLGSRGVFSYEQYF
TGTGCCAGCAGCTTAGGTAGTCGGGGGGTTTTCTCCTACGAGCAGTACTTC
>once|.|TRBJ2-2|TRBV6-5|13
CASRRQNTGELFF
TGTGCCAGCAGAAGACAGAACACCGGGGAGCTGTTTTTT
>.|TRBD2|TRBJ2-3|TRBV28|16
CASSPQGLAGEDTQYF
TGTGCCAGCAGCCCACAGGGACTAGCGGGAGAAGATACGCAGTATTTT
>.|.|TRBJ1-1|TRBV18|19
CASSPLGGGGASVVGEAFF
TGTGCCAGCTCACCACTTGGAGGGGGAGGGGCCTCGGTAGTCGGTGAAGCTTTCTTT
>once|.|TRBJ1-2|TRBV2|13
CASSDTAVYGYTF
TGTGCCAGCAGTGATACGGCAGTCTATGGCTACACCTTC
>.|.|TRBJ1-1|TRBV5-1|14
CASSPYSGGTEAFF
TGCGCCAGCAGCCCGTACAGCGGTGGGACTGAAGCTTTCTTT
>.|.|TRBJ2-5|TRBV5-1|11
CASSEEETQYF
TGCGCCAGCAGCGAGGAAGAGACCCAGTACTTC
>.|.|TRBJ1-1|TRBV10-3|14
CAISPGVEDTEAFF
TGTGCCATCAGTCCGGGGGTTGAGGACACTGAAGCTTTCTTT
>.|.|TRBJ2-6|TRBV4-1|18
CASSLRDKNVDGANVLTF
TGCGCCAGCAGTCTCAGGGACAAAAATGTTGATGGGGCCAACGTCCTGACTTTC
>.|TRBD1|TRBJ2-7|TRBV5-6|13
CASRGQSSYEQYF
TGTGCCAGCAGGGGACAGAGCTCCTACGAGCAGTACTTC
>.|TRBD1|TRBJ1-5|TRBV28|15
CASSPPGQGNKPQHF
TGTGCCAGCAGCCCACCGGGACAGGGGAATAAGCCCCAGCATTTT
>once|.|TRBJ2-5|TRBV5-1|12
CASSSQEETQYF
TGCGCCAGCAGCTCCCAGGAAGAGACCCAGTACTTC
>.|.|TRBJ2-6|TRBV2|13
CASSDPGANVLTF
TGTGCCAGCAGTGATCCTGGGGCCAACGTCCTGACTTTC
>.|TRBD1|TRBJ2-2|TRBV30|15
CAWGLGQGLSGELFF
TGTGCCTGGGGCTTGGGACAGGGGTTGAGCGGGGAGCTGTTTTTT
>.|.|TRBJ1-6|TRBV28|14
CASNLRASNSPLHF
TGTGCCAGCAACTTGCGAGCTAGCAATTCACCCCTCCACTTT
>.|.|TRBJ2-7|TRBV5-4|14
CASSLGRLPGEQYF
TGTGCCAGCAGCTTGGGGCGGCTCCCGGGCGAGCAGTACTTC
>once|.|TRBJ1-3|TRBV9|13
CASSVDEGNTIYF
TGTGCCAGCAGCGTAGACGAGGGGAACACCATATATTTT
>.|.|TRBJ2-1|TRBV7-7|13
CASSLAPDNEQFF
TGTGCCAGCAGCTTAGCCCCAGACAATGAGCAGTTCTTC
>.|TRBD2|TRBJ2-7|TRBV10-2|17
CASSESAGPLNAYEQYF
TGCGCCAGCAGTGAGTCAGCGGGGCCTCTCAACGCCTACGAGCAGTACTTC
>.|TRBD2|TRBJ2-1|TRBV5-1|14
CASSLAGSGPEQFF
TGCGCCAGCAGCTTGGCGGGTAGCGGGCCTGAGCAGTTCTTC
>.|.|TRBJ1-5|TRBV28|12
CAIKLSNQPQHF
TGTGCCATCAAGTTGAGCAATCAGCCCCAGCATTTT
>.|.|TRBJ2-7|TRBV6-6|12
CASSYSRDEQYF
TGTGCCAGCAGTTACTCGCGAGACGAGCAGTACTTC
>few|TRBD2|TRBJ2-5|TRBV11-2|15
CASSSGLAGQETQYF
TGTGCCAGCAGCTCCGGACTAGCGGGACAAGAGACCCAGTACTTC
>.|.|TRBJ1-2|TRBV10-3|13
CAISESQGNGYTF
TGTGCCATCAGTGAGTCTCAGGGGAACGGCTACACCTTC
>.|TRBD1|TRBJ2-1|TRBV2|13
CASSEGQGNEQFF
TGTGCCAGCAGTGAGGGACAGGGGAATGAGCAGTTCTTC
>.|.|TRBJ2-7|TRBV27|15
CASSSTGFLAYEQYF
TGTGCCAGCAGTTCAACAGGGTTTCTCGCCTACGAGCAGTACTTC
>.|.|TRBJ1-2|TRBV7-2|13
CASSSDLGGGYTF
TGTGCCAGCAGCTCTGACCTTGGCGGTGGCTACACCTTC
>.|.|TRBJ2-2|TRBV11-3|15
CASSLGSRGTGELFF
TGTGCCAGCAGCCTCGGGAGCCGGGGCACCGGGGAGCTGTTTTTT
>.|.|TRBJ1-4|TRBV4-1|16
CASSQSSIQGYEKLFF
TGCGCCAGCAGCCAATCGTCAATCCAGGGGTACGAAAAACTGTTTTTT
>few|.|TRBJ1-4|TRBV10-2|15
CASSESGTTNEKLFF
TGCGCCAGCAGTGAGTCTGGCACCACTAATGAAAAACTGTTTTTT
>.|.|TRBJ1-1|TRBV30|13
CAWSPVQWTEAFF
TGTGCCTGGAGTCCGGTCCAGTGGACTGAAGCTTTCTTT
>once|TRBD1|TRBJ1-6|TRBV7-9|16
CASSAGTGGYNSPLHF
TGTGCCAGCAGCGCCGGGACAGGCGGTTATAATTCACCCCTCCACTTT
>.|.|TRBJ2-1|TRBV2|12
CASMGVDNEQFF
TGTGCCAGCATGGGGGTGGACAATGAGCAGTTCTTC
>.|.|TRBJ1-2|TRBV28|11
CASRTTRGYTF
TGTGCCAGCAGAACTACCAGGGGCTACACCTTC
>.|.|TRBJ1-5|TRBV6-1|13
CASSVGQNQPQHF
TGTGCCAGCAGCGTAGGACAGAATCAGCCCCAGCATTTT
>.|.|TRBJ1-4|TRBV21-1|20
CASSLDPLAGVDATNEKLFF
TGTGCCAGCAGCCTCGACCCCCTGGCCGGGGTCGATGCAACTAATGAAAAACTGTTTTTT
>.|.|TRBJ2-5|TRBV29-1|12
CSVEGRKETQYF
TGCAGCGTTGAGGGGCGGAAAGAGACCCAGTACTTC
>.|TRBD1|TRBJ1-4|TRBV6-5|15
CASSRQGATNEKLFF
TGTGCCAGCAGTCGACAGGGGGCAACTAATGAAAAACTGTTTTTT
>.|TRBD1|TRBJ1-2|TRBV25-1|15
CASSGGTGTAYGYTF
TGTGCCAGCAGTGGAGGGACAGGGACGGCATATGGCTACACCTTC
>.|.|TRBJ1-1|TRBV5-5|14
CASSLDRANTEAFF
TGTGCCAGCAGCTTGGACAGGGCCAACACTGAAGCTTTCTTT
>.|.|TRBJ2-6|TRBV7-2|18
CASSPNGGASSGANVLTF
TGTGCCAGCAGCCCCAATGGGGGCGCAAGCTCTGGGGCCAACGTCCTGACTTTC
>.|.|TRBJ2-2|TRBV28|15
CASSLPQGNTGELFF
TGTGCCAGCAGTTTGCCACAGGGCAACACCGGGGAGCTGTTTTTT
>once|TRBD2|TRBJ2-1|TRBV29-1|14
CSVVAGLQPQEQFF
TGCAGCGTTGTAGCGGGACTTCAGCCCCAGGAGCAGTTCTTC
>.|.|TRBJ1-2|TRBV28|14
CASTRGAASYGYTF
TGTGCCAGCACCCGAGGGGCAGCTTCTTATGGCTACACCTTC